These T cell receptor beta chains were read from a single sample in a study of control samples from healthy donors and cancer patients. The assay was immunoSEQ multiplex PCR, and TCRdb's table has in-frame clones only and misses some. Of 130,000 to 150,000 clones listed, approximately 92% are singletons. The material sequenced was blood. These receptors came from a young man in good health. Each CDR3 is given with its conserved first and last residue. The D gene is left open where the match is weak. Some rows mark clone size as missing; the rest say once, few, many or name a class of expanded clone.

J: TRBJ2-2; size: NA; D: NA; V: TRBV16; CDR3: CASSQSPGTGELFF; DNA: TGTGCCAGCAGCCAATCTCCGGGCACCGGGGAGCTGTTTTTT
J: TRBJ2-5; size: NA; D: NA; V: TRBV6-1; CDR3: CASSEMGGPQYF; DNA: TGTGCCAGCAGTGAAATGGGAGGCCCCCAGTACTTC
J: TRBJ1-2; size: NA; D: NA; V: TRBV6-1; CDR3: CASSENEGGRRNGYTF; DNA: TGTGCCAGCAGTGAAAATGAGGGGGGGCGAAGAAATGGCTACACCTTC
J: TRBJ2-6; size: NA; D: NA; V: TRBV30; CDR3: CACPGSSGANVLTF; DNA: TGTGCCTGCCCGGGCTCATCTGGGGCCAACGTCCTGACTTTC
J: TRBJ1-2; size: NA; D: NA; V: TRBV25-1; CDR3: CASSGTNNYGYTF; DNA: TGTGCCAGCAGCGGGACAAATAACTATGGCTACACCTTC
J: TRBJ2-2; size: NA; D: NA; V: TRBV6-5; CDR3: CASREGRGQTGELFF; DNA: TGTGCCAGCAGGGAGGGGAGGGGGCAAACCGGGGAGCTGTTTTTT
J: TRBJ1-1; size: NA; D: TRBD1; V: TRBV7-2; CDR3: CASSYDRPGGDTEAFF; DNA: TGTGCCAGCAGTTACGACCGGCCAGGGGGTGACACTGAAGCTTTCTTT
J: TRBJ2-7; size: NA; D: TRBD2; V: TRBV9; CDR3: CASSVDPAGSYEQYF; DNA: TGTGCCAGCAGCGTAGATCCAGCGGGGTCCTACGAGCAGTACTTC
J: TRBJ2-7; size: once; D: NA; V: TRBV11-3; CDR3: CASSLDGSEQYF; DNA: TGTGCCAGCAGCTTAGATGGTAGCGAGCAGTACTTC
J: TRBJ2-7; size: NA; D: NA; V: TRBV5-6; CDR3: CASSLAGSPPHEQYF; DNA: TGTGCCAGCAGCTTAGCGGGTTCCCCCCCCCACGAGCAGTACTTC
J: TRBJ1-2; size: NA; D: TRBD1; V: TRBV11-2; CDR3: CASSPLDRGYGYTF; DNA: TGTGCCAGCAGCCCCCTGGACAGGGGGTATGGCTACACCTTC
J: TRBJ1-4; size: NA; D: NA; V: TRBV30; CDR3: CAWSKGGWDEKLFF; DNA: TGTGCCTGGAGTAAAGGTGGTTGGGATGAAAAACTGTTTTTT
J: TRBJ2-3; size: NA; D: NA; V: TRBV15; CDR3: CATSRDNRATDTQYF; DNA: TGTGCCACCAGCAGAGATAACAGAGCCACAGATACGCAGTATTTT
J: TRBJ2-7; size: NA; D: NA; V: TRBV20-1; CDR3: CSASLYTPSSYEQYF; DNA: TGCAGTGCGAGTCTTTACACACCTAGCTCCTACGAGCAGTACTTC
J: TRBJ1-2; size: NA; D: TRBD1; V: TRBV19; CDR3: CASSIGTGGGYTF; DNA: TGTGCCAGTAGTATTGGGACAGGGGGTGGCTACACCTTC
J: TRBJ2-1; size: NA; D: TRBD1; V: TRBV27; CDR3: CASSWDSPSSYNEQFF; DNA: TGTGCCAGCAGTTGGGACAGCCCGAGCTCCTACAATGAGCAGTTCTTC
J: TRBJ1-1; size: few; D: TRBD1; V: TRBV6-5; CDR3: CASSLFRTGNTEAFF; DNA: TGTGCCAGCAGTCTTTTTCGGACAGGGAACACTGAAGCTTTCTTT